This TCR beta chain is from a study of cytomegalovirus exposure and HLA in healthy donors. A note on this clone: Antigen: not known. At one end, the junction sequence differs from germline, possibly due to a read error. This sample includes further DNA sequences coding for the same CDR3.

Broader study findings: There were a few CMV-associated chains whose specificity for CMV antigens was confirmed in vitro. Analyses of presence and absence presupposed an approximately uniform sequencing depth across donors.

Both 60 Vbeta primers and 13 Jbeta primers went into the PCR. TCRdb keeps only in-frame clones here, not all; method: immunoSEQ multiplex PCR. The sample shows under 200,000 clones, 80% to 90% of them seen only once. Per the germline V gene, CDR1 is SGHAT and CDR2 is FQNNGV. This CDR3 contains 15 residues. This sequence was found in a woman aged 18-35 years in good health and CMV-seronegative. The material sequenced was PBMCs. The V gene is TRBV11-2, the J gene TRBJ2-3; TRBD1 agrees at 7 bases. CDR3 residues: CASSPPGQNADTQYF. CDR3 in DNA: TGCGCCAGCAGCCCCCCGGGACAGAATGCAGATACGCAGTATTTT.